The present T cell receptor (beta chain) was sequenced within a study of blood T cell repertoires in COVID-19. With 4 bases removed from V and 1 base from J, the gap between germline ends came to 11 bases. Germline CDR1 is SGHKS and CDR2 is YYEKEE (reference sequence). This CDR3 has 14 residues. Original analysis: Amplified reference gene primers provided the basis for estimating nucleated cell counts. Clones were read by immunoSEQ multiplex PCR, and TCRdb kept only the in-frame ones, dropping some. The V and J calls and clone size come from that table; D and trimming were worked out from the DNA. The sample yields some 94,000 clones, more than 75% seen once.

This sequence originates from a human donor in a cohort sampled during active COVID-19. The J gene is TRBJ1-1, the V gene TRBV5-5; no clear D gene. The sequenced material came from peripheral blood. The CDR3 bases are TGTGCCAGCAGCCCGTTTACGGGGAACACTGAAGCTTTCTTT. Translated: CASSPFTGNTEAFF.